This TCR beta chain was retrieved from a study of cytomegalovirus exposure and HLA in healthy donors. Study-wide results and caveats: Using the classifier, cytomegalovirus status was reportedly diagnosed with high specificity and sensitivity. Approximately 160 TCR beta chains were listed as cytomegalovirus-associated.

Primers for the PCR totalled 60 Vbeta and 13 Jbeta. Method: immunoSEQ multiplex PCR; TCRdb's copy keeps in-frame clones and lacks some. The repertoire holds 180,000 or so clones, with 70% to 80% as singletons. The CDR3 contains 17 residues. CDR1 KGHSH and CDR2 LQKENI come from the germline V gene. Trimming stripped 1 base from V and 0 bases from J, with 13 bases between. A remark on this clone: As yet, its antigen is unknown.

Sequenced input: PBMCs. V gene TRBV18 combines with J gene TRBJ1-3; tentatively, D is TRBD1 (6 bases). The sequence was obtained from a woman aged 50 to 60 in good health and CMV-seronegative. The chain's CDR3 is CASSPLIGGDSGNTIYF. CDR3 bases: TGTGCCAGCTCACCACTGATAGGGGGGGACTCTGGAAACACCATATATTTT.